This TCR beta chain comes out of a study of human T cells and chemical hapten exposure. In the library, unique molecular identifiers were attached to individual cDNA molecules. Authors' analysis steps: Sample TCR counts, which ranged from about 20,000 to 690,600, had a median of around 93,000. TCRdb processed the reads anew with MiXCR; each CDR3 protein has one entry. These V and J calls originate from TCRdb's pipeline instead of the authors' own analysis. The sample consists of about 120,000 distinct CDR3 sequences, 8% to 9.5% of them appearing once. Germline loops: CDR1 SGHDT, CDR2 YYEEEE. V was cut by 3 bases and J by 3 bases, with 23 bases left in between. This CDR3 region has 18 residues. Whole blood, unfractionated, served as the material for total RNA extraction.

This sequence joins TRBV5-6 and TRBJ2-3; possibly TRBD1 for D (5 bases). The clonotype originates from a human donor in good health. Some clones in this sample may be carry-over from other donors' samples. Material for sequencing was whole blood. In DNA, the CDR3 is TGTGCCAGCAGCTCGCTCCTGGTTGTAGGGGATTGGACAGATACGCAGTATTTT. This sequence encodes CASSSLLVVGDWTDTQYF. The entire variable domain, with the rest obtained from reference TRBV5-6 and TRBJ2-3, is as follows: DAGVTQSPTHLIKTRGQQVTLRCSPKSGHDTVSWYQQALGQGPQFIFQYYEEEERQRGNFPDRFSGHQFPNYSSELNVNALLLGDSALYLCASSSLLVVGDWTDTQYFGPGTRLTVL.